These 5 T cell receptor beta chains were sequenced from one sample in a study of T cells in tumors after PD-1 blockade. The method was immunoSEQ multiplex PCR; TCRdb's version includes in-frame clones alone and lacks a portion of them. In the table there are approximately 11,000 clones, 50% to 70% of which are singletons. Here the sequenced sample was tumor tissue, taken after anti-PD-1 treatment. The receptors were gathered from a human donor with basal cell carcinoma.

This clone turned up a few times. In DNA form, the CDR3 reads TGTGCCAGCAGCGACCCAGCCTGGACAGATACGCAGTATTTT. Protein product: CASSDPAWTDTQYF. V gene TRBV5-6 combines with J gene TRBJ2-3, with no clear D. The CDR3 contains 14 residues. V was clipped by 4 bases and J by 3 bases, with 12 bases between them. Germline V gene lookup returns CDR1 SGHDT and CDR2 YYEEEE.

This rearrangement joins TRBV9 to TRBJ2-5; D unclear. Germline CDR1 SGDLS, CDR2 YYNGEE. V gave up 2 bases and J gave up 3 bases, with 11 bases separating them. The CDR3 loop spans 14 amino acids. CDR3 nucleotides: TGTGCCAGCAGCGTGGGTAGCCTTGAAGAGACCCAGTACTTC. It codes for CASSVGSLEETQYF.

This chain links TRBV7-6 with TRBJ1-3, with D perhaps matching TRBD1 (6 bases). V was clipped by 1 base and J by 8 bases, with 12 bases between them. Germline V CDR1 and CDR2: SGHVS, FNYEAQ. This CDR3 has 14 amino acids. CDR3: CASSLGGHRDTIYF. In DNA, the CDR3 is TGTGCCAGCAGCTTAGGGGGACACCGAGACACCATATATTTT.

This clone has just a few counts. The chain carries TRBV5-1 and TRBJ1-3, with D unresolved. Trimming stripped 0 bases from V and 0 bases from J, with 7 bases between. The germline CDR1 and CDR2 sequences are SGHRS and YFSETQ. The CDR3 runs to 15 residues. The CDR3 DNA reads TGCGCCAGCAGCTTGGATCGCGGCTCTGGAAACACCATATATTTT. It translates to CASSLDRGSGNTIYF.

This clone has only a few counts. V usage is TRBV2 and J usage is TRBJ2-1; 8 nucleotides line up with TRBD1. The CDR3 is made up of 15 amino acids. Losses at the gene ends were 3 bases for V and 8 bases for J; bases not matched to a gene: 9. Germline loops: CDR1 SNHLY, CDR2 FYNNEI. The CDR3 bases are TGTGCCAGCAGTGAGGGGCAGGGGGCGTGGGATGAGCAGTTCTTC. Encoded protein: CASSEGQGAWDEQFF. Using reference TRBV2 and TRBJ2-1 for the parts outside the CDR3, the full variable domain is EPEVTQTPSHQVTQMGQEVILRCVPISNHLYFYWYRQILGQKVEFLVSFYNNEISEKSEIFDDQFSVERPDGSNFTLKIRSTKLEDSAMYFCASSEGQGAWDEQFFGPGTRLTVL.